This TCR beta chain was sequenced during a study of T-cell reconstitution after alpha-beta-depleted transplantation in children. This clonotype occurred a few times. The antigen is undetermined. The CDR3 has 13 residues. V was pared by 3 bases and J by 2 bases, with 8 bases between. The germline CDR1 and CDR2 sequences are MNHEY and SMNVEV (reference sequence). Study-wide findings and caveats: There were some patients whose high TCRbeta diversity at day 60 came from surviving recipient T cells and thymic progenitors. It was reported that alpha-beta T cells came from several hundred expanded graft clones (about two months after transplant). The main origin of T-cell counts and diversity one year after transplant was newly produced T cells.

A TCRbeta library incorporating unique molecular identifiers was prepared. MiXCR, applied by TCRdb to the PCR reads, yields one record per CDR3 protein. Altogether about 490,000 distinct CDR3 sequences are present, 8% to 11% being singletons, with the ten largest covering roughly 2.1%. The specimen was PBMCs, collected before TCRalphabeta/CD19-depleted stem cell transplant. This TCR was recovered from a child younger than 10 with inherited bone marrow failure, due to receive a stem cell transplant. The V and J genes are TRBV27 and TRBJ2-7; D call uncertain. In nucleotides, the CDR3 is TGTGCCAGCAGTTTCCGGTCCACCTACGAGCAGTACTTC. Encoded protein: CASSFRSTYEQYF.